Shown below are 15 T cell receptor beta chains from a single sample sequenced in a study of T cells after yellow fever vaccination (dated by TCRdb to between 2018 and 2021). Library prep was done by 5' RACE. The run used an Illumina HiSeq 2500. TCRdb reprocessed the public reads (quality trimming at Q25 with fastp, clone calling with MiXCR) and kept in-frame beta chains. Identical CDR3 proteins give one entry, which carries the most common genes and DNA. This sample comprises about 330,000 distinct CDR3 sequences, around 7% of them detected only once. The ten largest clonotypes hold 15% to 20% of the sample. The treatment or condition label on this specimen signifies: live attenuated yellow fever vaccine strain. The specimen was PBMCs, collected 45 days after the first yellow fever vaccination. The receptors were gathered from a man aged 18 to 30 who received the YFV17D yellow fever vaccine.

The V gene is TRBV4-3, the J gene TRBJ2-3, with D hard to call. Per the germline V gene, CDR1 is LGHNA and CDR2 is YSLEER. The CDR3 runs 14 residues. V lost 2 bases and J 4 bases, leaving 10 bases between the germline ends. The CDR3 DNA reads as TGCGCCAGCAGCCAATCCTGGGCCTCAGATACGCAGTATTTT. It yields the protein CASSQSWASDTQYF.

This rearrangement joins TRBV4-3 to TRBJ1-2, with a tentative D call TRBD1 (5 bases). V was trimmed by 0 bases and J by 6 bases, leaving 17 bases between them. CDR3 length equals 16 residues. The germline gives CDR1 LGHNA, CDR2 YSLEER. This CDR3 reads CASSQDVLEGRNGYTF. The CDR3 DNA reads as TGCGCCAGCAGCCAAGATGTTCTAGAGGGGAGGAATGGCTACACCTTC.

This clonotype was seen more than once but under ten times. The chain uses TRBV5-1 and TRBJ2-2, with no clear D. CDR3 length equals 14 residues. Germline-derived CDR1 and CDR2 are SGHRS and YFSETQ. V lost 2 bases, J lost 1 base, and 6 bases lay in between. For the CDR3, the DNA is TGCGCCAGCAGCTTTGCAGGGAACACCGGGGAGCTGTTTTTT. Residues: CASSFAGNTGELFF.

The V call is TRBV19, the J call TRBJ2-3; the D gene is possibly TRBD2 (5 bases). In germline, CDR1 is LNHDA, CDR2 SQIVND (reference sequence). Trimming shortened V by 2 bases and J by 6 bases, and 12 bases separated the two germline ends. This CDR3 is built from 14 residues. The CDR3 protein is CASSISRATDTQYF. In DNA, the CDR3 is TGTGCCAGTAGTATATCGAGGGCAACGGATACGCAGTATTTT.

This clonotype was observed a few times. The chain couples TRBV14 to TRBJ2-3; D is unresolved. Trimming pared 1 base from V and 6 bases from J, leaving 11 bases between. Germline assignment: CDR1 SGHDN and CDR2 FVKESK. CDR3 length equals 14 residues. The CDR3 protein is CASSQGFSSDTQYF. CDR3 nucleotides: TGTGCCAGCAGCCAAGGTTTCAGCTCCGATACGCAGTATTTT.

The genes are TRBV7-2 and TRBJ2-1, with 11 nucleotides matching TRBD2. This CDR3 has 15 amino acids. Trimming at V came to 5 bases and at J to 6 bases, leaving 6 bases not matched to a gene. The V gene's germline CDR1 is SGHTA and CDR2 FQGNSA. CDR3 region: CASSQGLAGGNEQFF. The CDR3 nucleotides are TGTGCCAGCAGCCAAGGCCTAGCGGGAGGCAATGAGCAGTTCTTC.

The gene calls are TRBV29-1 and TRBJ2-6, with D perhaps matching TRBD1 (7 bases). Deletions cut 6 bases from V and 0 bases from J, with 9 bases between. The CDR3 loop spans 14 amino acids. Germline CDR1 is SQVTM and CDR2 is ANQGSEA. The CDR3 here is CSVRDSSGANVLTF. The CDR3 nucleotides are TGCAGCGTGCGGGACAGCTCTGGGGCCAACGTCCTGACTTTC.

This chain joins TRBV6-2 or TRBV6-3 and TRBJ1-1; D might be TRBD1 (5 bases). The CDR3 loop spans 16 amino acids. CDR1 and CDR2 (germline): MNHEY, SVGEGT. V was clipped by 5 bases and J by 5 bases, with 21 bases between them. In nucleotides, the CDR3 is TGTGCCAGCAGTGCGAACGCGGAGCCAGGGAGGACTGAAGCTTTCTTT. It yields the protein CASSANAEPGRTEAFF.

This chain uses TRBV14 with TRBJ1-2; D not resolved. Germline-derived CDR1 and CDR2 are SGHDN and FVKESK. V was clipped by 4 bases and J by 7 bases, with 13 bases between them. The CDR3 runs to 13 residues. The CDR3 spells CASSPVQRFGYTF. CDR3 sequence (DNA): TGTGCCAGCAGCCCTGTTCAGAGATTTGGCTACACCTTC.

The CDR3 here is CASSEGTGGLYGYTF. Written as DNA, the CDR3 is TGCGCCAGCAGCGAAGGGACAGGGGGCCTCTATGGCTACACCTTC. This chain uses TRBV5-1 with TRBJ1-2; 12 nucleotides match TRBD1. CDR3 length: 15 residues. Germline lookup yields CDR1 SGHRS and CDR2 YFSETQ. V trimming: 4 bases; J trimming: 4 bases; junction bases outside the gene matches: 5.

The chain's CDR3 is CSIGSGNTEAFF. The DNA for the CDR3 is TGCAGCATAGGGTCGGGGAACACTGAAGCTTTCTTT. This chain connects TRBV29-1 to TRBJ1-1; D ambiguous. Germline CDR1 reads SQVTM; CDR2 reads ANQGSEA. CDR3 length: 12 residues. The V end lost 8 bases, the J end lost 1 base, and 11 bases lay between the germline ends. The variable domain in full, with the rest retrieved from reference TRBV29-1 and TRBJ1-1, is SAVISQKPSRDICQRGTSLTIQCQVDSQVTMMFWYRQQPGQSLTLIATANQGSEATYESGFVIDKFPISRPNLTFSTLTVSNMSPEDSSIYLCSIGSGNTEAFFGQGTRLTVV.

CDR3 residues: CASRPPGTSRFGELFF. The CDR3 DNA sequence: TGTGCCAGCAGACCTCCCGGGACTAGCCGATTCGGGGAGCTGTTTTTT. The genes are TRBV7-2 and TRBJ2-2, with 9 bases matching TRBD2. With V trimmed by 6 bases and J by 7 bases, 12 bases remained unmatched. Germline V gives CDR1 SGHTA, CDR2 FQGNSA. The CDR3 sequence is 16 residues long.

In its sample, this clonotype was seen a few times. The V gene is TRBV15, the J gene TRBJ2-2; TRBD1 might be the D (5 bases). CDR1 LNHNV and CDR2 YYDKDF come from the germline V gene (reference sequence). Trimming cost V 3 bases and J 6 bases, with 11 bases left between them. CDR3 length equals 14 residues. The CDR3: CATSSPEGAGELFF. The CDR3 bases are TGTGCCACCAGCAGTCCTGAAGGGGCCGGGGAGCTGTTTTTT.

This clonotype was found many times. The chain carries TRBV3-1 and TRBJ1-4, with D perhaps matching TRBD1 (5 bases). There are 14 residues in the CDR3. Trimming pared 0 bases from V and 8 bases from J, leaving 10 bases between. The germline V gene encodes CDR1 LGHDT and CDR2 YNNKEL (reference sequence). CDR3 nucleotides: TGTGCCAGCAGCCAAGAAGGCAGGGACGAAAAACTGTTTTTT. It codes for CASSQEGRDEKLFF. Full variable domain (missing parts from reference TRBV3-1 and TRBJ1-4): DTAVSQTPKYLVTQMGNDKSIKCEQNLGHDTMYWYKQDSKKFLKIMFSYNNKELIINETVPNRFSPKSPDKAHLNLHINSLELGDSAVYFCASSQEGRDEKLFFGSGTQLSVL.

The rearrangement links TRBV20-1 to TRBJ2-3, with TRBD2 matching over 8 bases. The CDR3 runs 15 residues. The germline V gene has CDR1 DFQATT and CDR2 SNEGSKA (reference sequence). Losses at the gene ends were 0 bases for V and 6 bases for J; bases not matched to a gene: 8. The DNA for the CDR3 is TGCAGTGCTAGAGATCGGGGGGGCCCTGCTGATACGCAGTATTTT. This codes for CSARDRGGPADTQYF.